Shown below are 22 T cell receptor beta chains from a single sample sequenced in a study of blood T cell repertoires in COVID-19. Here immunoSEQ multiplex PCR was the method, and the copy in TCRdb shows in-frame clones only, minus some. The data contain about 320,000 clones, roughly nine tenths of them seen just once; the ten biggest clones take up about 5.2%. What was sequenced was PBMCs or T cells enriched from blood (not recorded which). The receptors originated from a man in his sixties who had recovered from COVID-19.

This chain joins TRBV18 and TRBJ2-5; TRBD1 aligns across 7 bases. Per germline, CDR1 KGHSH and CDR2 LQKENI. The CDR3 covers 20 residues. V trimming: 3 bases; J trimming: 5 bases; junction bases outside the gene matches: 24. The DNA of the CDR3 is TGTGCCAGCTCACCTCTCTCCAGGGTGACAGGGATCATTTCATCTGAGACCCAGTACTTC. Amino acids: CASSPLSRVTGIISSETQYF. Looking up the rest from reference TRBV18 and TRBJ2-5 gives the full variable domain: NAGVMQNPRHLVRRRGQEARLRCSPMKGHSHVYWYRQLPEEGLKFMVYLQKENIIDESGMPKERFSAEFPKEGPSILRIQQVVRGDSAAYFCASSPLSRVTGIISSETQYFGPGTRLLVL.

The gene calls are TRBV7-8 and TRBJ2-3; TRBD2 aligns across 14 bases. This CDR3 is 24 amino acids long. Germline assignment: CDR1 SGHVS and CDR2 FQNEAQ. J gave up 6 bases and V 5 bases, and 31 bases lay outside the gene matches. CDR3: CASSPDPGLAGDLSPREAGDTQYF. CDR3 in DNA: TGTGCCAGCAGCCCGGATCCGGGACTAGCGGGAGACCTCAGTCCCCGGGAGGCGGGGGATACGCAGTATTTT.

The rearrangement uses TRBV5-1 and TRBJ1-6, with TRBD1 matching over 9 bases. The ends lost 3 bases at V and 10 bases at J; junction bases unmatched: 11. CDR1 is SGHRS, CDR2 YFSETQ, per germline. This CDR3 contains 16 residues. The CDR3 protein is CASSSSSRQGDSPLHF. CDR3 in DNA: TGCGCCAGCAGCTCCTCGAGCCGACAGGGGGACTCACCCCTCCACTTT.

This chain connects TRBV7-2 to TRBJ1-5; TRBD1 matches 9 bases. The CDR3 is 14 amino acids. J lost 6 bases, V lost 5 bases, and 5 bases had no gene match. Germline CDR1 and CDR2: SGHTA and FQGNSA. The CDR3 is CASSRDRDGQPQHF. The CDR3 DNA follows: TGTGCCAGCAGCCGGGACAGGGACGGTCAGCCCCAGCATTTT. The variable domain in full, with the rest retrieved from reference TRBV7-2 and TRBJ1-5, is GAGVSQSPSNKVTEKGKDVELRCDPISGHTALYWYRQSLGQGLEFLIYFQGNSAPDKSGLPSDRFSAERTGGSVSTLTIQRTQQEDSAVYLCASSRDRDGQPQHFGDGTRLSIL.

This clone appeared a single time. The chain links TRBV9 to TRBJ2-3, with D perhaps TRBD1 (6 bases). Germline V gene data show CDR1 as SGDLS and CDR2 as YYNGEE. The V end lost 0 bases, the J end lost 0 bases, and 17 bases lay between the germline ends. The CDR3 has 18 residues. In DNA, the CDR3 is TGTGCCAGCAGCGTAGAGACCCCAGGGGACCCTAGCACAGATACGCAGTATTTT. This codes for CASSVETPGDPSTDTQYF.

The chain combines TRBV10-2 with TRBJ2-3; 7 bases agree with TRBD2. Per germline, CDR1 WSHSY and CDR2 SAAADI. CDR3 length: 14 residues. After removal of 3 bases from V and 6 bases from J, the junction contained 6 bases not matched to a gene. The chain's CDR3 is CASSEGRGIDTQYF. The CDR3 DNA follows: TGCGCCAGCAGTGAAGGGAGGGGTATTGATACGCAGTATTTT.

The count of this clone is one. V is TRBV3-1 (or the pseudogene TRBV3-2) and J is TRBJ2-7; a possible D gene is TRBD2 (5 bases). This CDR3 is built from 14 residues. CDR1 is LGHDT, CDR2 YNNKEL, per germline (reference sequence). Between the trimmed V and J ends, which lost 2 bases and 3 bases, there was a span of 11 bases. In DNA, the CDR3 is TGTGCCAGCAGCCAAAGTGCGACTATCTACGAGCAGTACTTC. This sequence encodes CASSQSATIYEQYF.

This chain uses TRBV28 with TRBJ2-2, with 7 bases fitting TRBD2. Germline trimming cut 3 bases from V and 6 bases from J; bases unmatched to any gene: 10. The CDR3 runs to 16 residues. CDR1 MDHEN and CDR2 SYDVKM come from the germline V gene. The CDR3, as DNA: TGTGCCAGCAGTTTCTCTAGCGGAAGATCATCCGGGGAGCTGTTTTTT. Its protein product is CASSFSSGRSSGELFF.

The genes are TRBV29-1 and TRBJ2-1; a possible D gene is TRBD1 (5 bases). This CDR3 contains 13 residues. The germline CDR1 and CDR2 sequences are SQVTM and ANQGSEA. V lost 5 bases and J 4 bases, leaving 12 bases between the germline ends. The CDR3, as DNA: TGCAGCGTTAACCGACAGAGTTACAATGAGCAGTTCTTC. This codes for CSVNRQSYNEQFF.

This chain joins TRBV4-2 and TRBJ2-1; D uncertain. Per germline, CDR1 LGHNA and CDR2 YNFKEQ. CDR3 length equals 14 residues. V was pared by 1 base and J by 8 bases, with 12 bases between. CDR3: CASSQAPSPDEQFF. CDR3 sequence (DNA): TGTGCCAGCAGCCAAGCTCCTAGTCCGGATGAGCAGTTCTTC.

This rearrangement joins TRBV24-1 to TRBJ2-7; a possible D gene is TRBD2 (5 bases). Germline V gives CDR1 KGHDR, CDR2 SFDVKD. The CDR3 has 15 amino acids. Trimming shortened V by 5 bases and J by 5 bases, and 18 bases separated the two germline ends. The CDR3 protein is CATSGREAPLDEQYF. The CDR3 nucleotides read TGTGCCACCAGTGGCCGGGAAGCCCCTTTGGACGAGCAGTACTTC.

The chain recombines TRBV3-1 (or the pseudogene TRBV3-2) with TRBJ1-5; 8 bases line up with TRBD1. The CDR3 has 17 amino acids. Trimming took 3 bases from V and 0 from J; bases not matched to a gene: 7. CDR1 and CDR2 from the germline V gene are LGHDT and YNNKEL (reference sequence). The CDR3 nucleotides are TGTGCCAGCAGCCAGGATGGGACAGGCGATAGCAATCAGCCCCAGCATTTT. Protein sequence: CASSQDGTGDSNQPQHF.

The rearrangement uses TRBV27 and TRBJ2-5; 7 nucleotides match TRBD2. Germline V gene lookup returns CDR1 MNHEY and CDR2 SMNVEV (reference sequence). The junction had 10 bases not matched to a gene; V was cut back by 6 bases and J by 3 bases. CDR3 size: 15 residues. CDR3 DNA sequence: TGTGCCAGCAGCCGTTGGGGAGGGGCGGAAGAGACCCAGTACTTC. Amino acid sequence: CASSRWGGAEETQYF.

This chain joins TRBV5-1 and TRBJ1-2, with D tentatively TRBD1 (5 bases). CDR1 is SGHRS, CDR2 YFSETQ, per germline. The length of the CDR3 is 14 residues. Trimming left V 4 bases short and J 5 bases short, with 15 bases between. The CDR3 nucleotides read TGCGCCAGCAGCACAGGACCGCCCAGGTATGGCTACACCTTC. Its protein product is CASSTGPPRYGYTF.

The rearrangement uses TRBV6-5 and TRBJ2-1; D may be TRBD2 (6 bases). The CDR3 is 13 amino acids. CDR1 is MNHEY and CDR2 is SVGAGI in the germline V gene. Trimming took off 11 bases at V and 10 bases at J, with 21 bases between the two ends. The CDR3: CAGGQRPPHEQFF. The CDR3 nucleotides are TGTGCCGGAGGGCAGCGGCCGCCCCACGAGCAGTTCTTC.

In nucleotides, the CDR3 is TGTGCCAGCAGCCCAGACGGGACTGGAAACACCATATATTTT. Translated, it gives CASSPDGTGNTIYF. The chain couples TRBV7-2 to TRBJ1-3, with D unclear. CDR3 length: 14 residues. Trimming removed 5 bases at V and 2 bases at J, with 10 bases between. The germline CDR1 and CDR2 sequences are SGHTA and FQGNSA.

CDR3: CAWTKLDRSYEQYF. The CDR3 DNA is TGTGCCTGGACTAAACTCGACAGATCCTACGAGCAGTACTTC. The chain recombines TRBV30 with TRBJ2-7, with D perhaps matching TRBD1 (5 bases). Germline V gives CDR1 GTSNPN, CDR2 SVGIG (reference sequence). This CDR3 is 14 amino acids long. V lost 4 bases to trimming and J lost 1 base, with 14 bases between them.

The J gene is TRBJ1-6, the V gene TRBV7-2; 7 bases are a match to TRBD1. The trim removed 5 bases at V and 10 bases at J, leaving 8 bases unmatched. The V gene's germline CDR1 is SGHTA and CDR2 FQGNSA. This CDR3 contains 14 residues. The DNA for the CDR3 is TGTGCCAGCAGCCAAAACAGGGGAGGATCACCCCTCCACTTT. This sequence encodes CASSQNRGGSPLHF.

To note about this clone: This CDR3 is also generated by other DNA sequences in the sample. The genes are TRBV24-1 and TRBJ1-5, with TRBD1 matching over 9 bases. Per germline, CDR1 KGHDR and CDR2 SFDVKD. With V trimmed by 3 bases and J by 4 bases, 3 bases remained unmatched. The CDR3 has 15 amino acids. This chain's CDR3 is CATSDPGTGNQPQHF. The CDR3 bases are TGTGCCACCAGTGATCCTGGGACAGGGAATCAGCCCCAGCATTTT.

This sequence joins TRBV5-1 and TRBJ1-3, with 7 bases that match TRBD1. This CDR3 region has 15 residues. J gave up 0 bases and V 3 bases, and 3 bases lay outside the gene matches. Germline CDR1 SGHRS, CDR2 YFSETQ. The CDR3 sequence: CASSSGQFSGNTIYF. The CDR3 DNA reads as TGCGCCAGCAGCTCGGGACAGTTCTCTGGAAACACCATATATTTT. The full variable domain, with the rest looked up from reference TRBV5-1 and TRBJ1-3, is KAGVTQTPRYLIKTRGQQVTLSCSPISGHRSVSWYQQTPGQGLQFLFEYFSETQRNKGNFPGRFSGRQFSNSRSEMNVSTLELGDSALYLCASSSGQFSGNTIYFGEGSWLTVV.

The CDR3 nucleotides read TGTGCCAGCAGTTACTCGGGCAGTAACTATGGCTACACCTTC. It specifies CASSYSGSNYGYTF. J is TRBJ1-2 and V is TRBV6-5; unclear D gene. Germline assignment: CDR1 MNHEY and CDR2 SVGAGI. This CDR3 has 14 amino acids. Trimming stripped 0 bases from V and 1 base from J, with 6 bases between.

This clone has just one count. The chain recombines TRBV27 with TRBJ2-1; tentatively, D is TRBD1 (6 bases). With 2 bases removed from V and 2 bases from J, the gap between germline ends came to 13 bases. Germline loops: CDR1 MNHEY, CDR2 SMNVEV (reference sequence). This CDR3 contains 16 residues. The chain's CDR3 is CASSLISGVAYNEQFF. The CDR3, as DNA: TGTGCCAGCAGTTTAATTTCAGGGGTGGCCTACAATGAGCAGTTCTTC.